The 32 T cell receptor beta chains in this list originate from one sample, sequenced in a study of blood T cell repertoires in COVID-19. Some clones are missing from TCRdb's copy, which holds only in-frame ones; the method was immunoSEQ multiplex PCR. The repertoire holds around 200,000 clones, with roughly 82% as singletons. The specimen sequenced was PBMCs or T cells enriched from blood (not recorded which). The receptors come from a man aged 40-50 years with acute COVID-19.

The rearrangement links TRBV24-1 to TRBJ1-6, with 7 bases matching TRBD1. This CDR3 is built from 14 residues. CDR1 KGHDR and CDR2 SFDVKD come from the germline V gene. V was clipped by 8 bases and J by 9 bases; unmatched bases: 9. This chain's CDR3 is CATNYRGTASPLHF. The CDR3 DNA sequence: TGTGCCACCAATTACAGGGGTACCGCTTCACCCCTCCACTTT.

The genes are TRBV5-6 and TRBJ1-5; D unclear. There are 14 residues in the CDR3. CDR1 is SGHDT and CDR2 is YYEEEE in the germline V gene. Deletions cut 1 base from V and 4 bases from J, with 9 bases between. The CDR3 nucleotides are TGTGCCAGCAGCTTGACAGCACCTAATCAGCCCCAGCATTTT. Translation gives CASSLTAPNQPQHF. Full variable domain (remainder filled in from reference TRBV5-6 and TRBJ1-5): DAGVTQSPTHLIKTRGQQVTLRCSPKSGHDTVSWYQQALGQGPQFIFQYYEEEERQRGNFPDRFSGHQFPNYSSELNVNALLLGDSALYLCASSLTAPNQPQHFGDGTRLSIL.

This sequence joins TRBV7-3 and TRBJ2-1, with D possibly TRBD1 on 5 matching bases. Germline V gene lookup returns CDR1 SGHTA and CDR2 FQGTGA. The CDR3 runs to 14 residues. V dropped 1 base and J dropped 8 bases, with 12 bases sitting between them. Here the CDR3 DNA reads TGTGCCAGCAGCTTAAGTCTTCAGGGCCATGAGCAGTTCTTC. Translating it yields CASSLSLQGHEQFF.

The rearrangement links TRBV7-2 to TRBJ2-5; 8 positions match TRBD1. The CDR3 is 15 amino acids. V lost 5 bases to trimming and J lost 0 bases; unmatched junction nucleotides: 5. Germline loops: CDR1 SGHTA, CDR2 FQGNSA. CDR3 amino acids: CASSQPTGDQETQYF. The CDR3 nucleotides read TGTGCCAGCAGCCAGCCGACAGGGGACCAAGAGACCCAGTACTTC.

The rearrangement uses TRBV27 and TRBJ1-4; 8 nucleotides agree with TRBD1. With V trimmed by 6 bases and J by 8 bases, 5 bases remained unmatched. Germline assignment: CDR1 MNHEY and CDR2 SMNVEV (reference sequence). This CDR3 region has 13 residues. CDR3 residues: CASSNRGGEKLFF. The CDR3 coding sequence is TGTGCCAGCAGCAACAGGGGGGGAGAAAAACTGTTTTTT.

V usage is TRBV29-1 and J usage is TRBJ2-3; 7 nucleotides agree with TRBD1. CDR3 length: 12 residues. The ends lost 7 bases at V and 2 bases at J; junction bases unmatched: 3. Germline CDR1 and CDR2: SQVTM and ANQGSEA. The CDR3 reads CSGDRDTDTQYF. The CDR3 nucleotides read TGCAGCGGCGACAGGGACACAGATACGCAGTATTTT.

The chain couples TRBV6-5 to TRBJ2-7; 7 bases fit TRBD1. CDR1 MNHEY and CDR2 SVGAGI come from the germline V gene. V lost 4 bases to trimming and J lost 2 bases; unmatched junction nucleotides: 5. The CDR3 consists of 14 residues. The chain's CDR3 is CASSFRQGPYEQYF. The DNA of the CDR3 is TGTGCCAGCAGTTTTCGACAGGGTCCCTACGAGCAGTACTTC.

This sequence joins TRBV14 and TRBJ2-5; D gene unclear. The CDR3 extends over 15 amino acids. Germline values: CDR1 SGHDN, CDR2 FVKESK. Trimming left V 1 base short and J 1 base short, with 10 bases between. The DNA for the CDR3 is TGTGCCAGCAGCCAAGTCAACGAACTCCAAGAGACCCAGTACTTC. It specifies CASSQVNELQETQYF.

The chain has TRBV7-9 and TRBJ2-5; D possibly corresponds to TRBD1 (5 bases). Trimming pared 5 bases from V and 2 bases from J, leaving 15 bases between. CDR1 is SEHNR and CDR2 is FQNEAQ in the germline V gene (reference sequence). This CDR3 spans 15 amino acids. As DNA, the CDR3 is TGTGCCAGCAGCCGAGGACAAGTCGTTCAAGAGACCCAGTACTTC. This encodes CASSRGQVVQETQYF.

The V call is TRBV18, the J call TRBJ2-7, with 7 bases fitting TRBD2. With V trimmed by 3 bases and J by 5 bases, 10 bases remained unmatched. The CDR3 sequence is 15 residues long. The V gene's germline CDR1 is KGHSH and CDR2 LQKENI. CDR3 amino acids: CASSPTTAGANEQYF. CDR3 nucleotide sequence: TGTGCCAGCTCACCTACAACCGCGGGAGCAAACGAGCAGTACTTC.

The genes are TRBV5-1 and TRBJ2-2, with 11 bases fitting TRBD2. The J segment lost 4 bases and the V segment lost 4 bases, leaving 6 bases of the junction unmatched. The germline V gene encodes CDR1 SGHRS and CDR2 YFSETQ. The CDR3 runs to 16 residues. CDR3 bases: TGCGCCAGCAGCGTTAATAGCGGGAGGGGCACCGGGGAGCTGTTTTTT. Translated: CASSVNSGRGTGELFF.

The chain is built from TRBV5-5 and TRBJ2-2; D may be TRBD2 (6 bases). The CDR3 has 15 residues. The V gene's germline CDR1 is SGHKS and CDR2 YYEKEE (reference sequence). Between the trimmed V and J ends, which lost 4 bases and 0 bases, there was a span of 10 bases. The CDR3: CASSRLVPNTGELFF. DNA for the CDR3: TGTGCCAGCAGCCGACTAGTCCCGAACACCGGGGAGCTGTTTTTT.

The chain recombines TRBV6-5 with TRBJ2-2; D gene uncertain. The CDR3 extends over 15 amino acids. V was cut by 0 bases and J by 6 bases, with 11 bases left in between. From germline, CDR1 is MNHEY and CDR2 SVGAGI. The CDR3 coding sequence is TGTGCCAGCAGTTACTCGGGCCTCAGGCCCGGGGAGCTGTTTTTT. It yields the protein CASSYSGLRPGELFF.

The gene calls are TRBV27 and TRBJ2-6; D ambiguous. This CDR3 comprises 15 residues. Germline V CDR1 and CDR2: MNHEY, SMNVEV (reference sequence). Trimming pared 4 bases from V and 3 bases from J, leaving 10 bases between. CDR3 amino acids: CASSSQVLGANVLTF. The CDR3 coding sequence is TGTGCCAGCAGTTCCCAGGTTCTTGGGGCCAACGTCCTGACTTTC.

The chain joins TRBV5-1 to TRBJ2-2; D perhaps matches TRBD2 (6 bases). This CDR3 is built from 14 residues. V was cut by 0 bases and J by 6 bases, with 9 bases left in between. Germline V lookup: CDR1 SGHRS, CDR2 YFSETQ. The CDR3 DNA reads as TGCGCCAGCAGCTTGGCTGCTAGCGCCGGGGAGCTGTTTTTT. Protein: CASSLAASAGELFF.

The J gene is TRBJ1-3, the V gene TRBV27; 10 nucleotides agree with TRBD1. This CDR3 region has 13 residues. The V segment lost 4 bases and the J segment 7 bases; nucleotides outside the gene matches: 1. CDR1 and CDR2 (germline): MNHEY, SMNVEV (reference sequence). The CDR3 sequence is CASSWGQGNTIYF. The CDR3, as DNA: TGTGCCAGCAGTTGGGGACAGGGGAACACCATATATTTT.

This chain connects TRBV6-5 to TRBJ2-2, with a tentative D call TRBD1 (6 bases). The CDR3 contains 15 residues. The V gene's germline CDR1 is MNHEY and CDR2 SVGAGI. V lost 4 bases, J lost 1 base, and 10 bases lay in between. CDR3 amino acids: CASSSMTGNTGELFF. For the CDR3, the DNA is TGTGCCAGCAGTTCCATGACAGGGAACACCGGGGAGCTGTTTTTT.

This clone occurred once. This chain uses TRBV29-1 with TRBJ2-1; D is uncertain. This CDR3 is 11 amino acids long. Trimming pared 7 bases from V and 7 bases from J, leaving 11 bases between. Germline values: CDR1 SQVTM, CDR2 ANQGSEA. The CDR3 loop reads CSGETVNEQFF. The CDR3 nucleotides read TGCAGCGGCGAAACAGTAAATGAGCAGTTCTTC.

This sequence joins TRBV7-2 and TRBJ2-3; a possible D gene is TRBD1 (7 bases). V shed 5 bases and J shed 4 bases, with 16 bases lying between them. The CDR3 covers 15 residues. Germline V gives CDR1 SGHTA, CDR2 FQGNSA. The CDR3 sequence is CASSPQGGRADTQYF. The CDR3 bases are TGTGCCAGCAGCCCCCAGGGGGGTCGCGCAGATACGCAGTATTTT.

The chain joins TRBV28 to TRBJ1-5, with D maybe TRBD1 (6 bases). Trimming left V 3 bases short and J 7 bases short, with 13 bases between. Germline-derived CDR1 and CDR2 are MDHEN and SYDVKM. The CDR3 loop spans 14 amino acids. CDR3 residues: CASSLRGFGQPQHF. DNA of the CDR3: TGTGCCAGCAGTTTGAGGGGGTTCGGGCAGCCCCAGCATTTT.

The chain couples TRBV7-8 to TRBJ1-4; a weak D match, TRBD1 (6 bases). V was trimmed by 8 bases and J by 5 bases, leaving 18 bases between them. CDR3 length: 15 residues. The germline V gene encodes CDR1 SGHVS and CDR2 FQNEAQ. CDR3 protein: CASGSHTGSNEKLFF. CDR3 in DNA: TGTGCCAGCGGGAGCCATACAGGGTCCAATGAAAAACTGTTTTTT.

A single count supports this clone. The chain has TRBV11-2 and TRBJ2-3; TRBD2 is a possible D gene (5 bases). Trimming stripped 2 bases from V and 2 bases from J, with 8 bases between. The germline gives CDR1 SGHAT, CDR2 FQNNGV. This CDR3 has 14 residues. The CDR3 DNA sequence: TGTGCCAGCAGCTTAACCCGGGACACAGATACGCAGTATTTT. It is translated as CASSLTRDTDTQYF. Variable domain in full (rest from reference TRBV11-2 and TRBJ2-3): EAGVAQSPRYKIIEKRQSVAFWCNPISGHATLYWYQQILGQGPKLLIQFQNNGVVDDSQLPKDRFSAERLKGVDSTLKIQPAKLEDSAVYLCASSLTRDTDTQYFGPGTRLTVL.

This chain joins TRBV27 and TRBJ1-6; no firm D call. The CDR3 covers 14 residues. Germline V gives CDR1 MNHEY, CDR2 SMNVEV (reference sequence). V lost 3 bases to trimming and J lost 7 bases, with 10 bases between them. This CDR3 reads CASSFGQENSPLHF. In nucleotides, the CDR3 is TGTGCCAGCAGTTTCGGCCAGGAAAATTCACCCCTCCACTTT.

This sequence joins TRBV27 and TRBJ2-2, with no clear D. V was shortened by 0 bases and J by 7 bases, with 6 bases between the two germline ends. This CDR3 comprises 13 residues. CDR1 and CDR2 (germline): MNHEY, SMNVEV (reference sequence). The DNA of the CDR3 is TGTGCCAGCAGTTTATCCAATTTCGGGGAGCTGTTTTTT. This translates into CASSLSNFGELFF.

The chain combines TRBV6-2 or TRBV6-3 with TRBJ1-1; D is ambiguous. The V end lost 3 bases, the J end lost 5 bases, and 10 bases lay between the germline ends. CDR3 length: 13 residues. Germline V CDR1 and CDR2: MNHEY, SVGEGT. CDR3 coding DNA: TGTGCCAGCAGTTATACCTCGCGAACTGAAGCTTTCTTT. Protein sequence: CASSYTSRTEAFF.

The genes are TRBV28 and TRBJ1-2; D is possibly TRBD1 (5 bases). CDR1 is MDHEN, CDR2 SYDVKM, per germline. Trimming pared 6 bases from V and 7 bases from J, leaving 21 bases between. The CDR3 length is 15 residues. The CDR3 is CASSGGRGADGGYTF. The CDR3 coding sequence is TGTGCCAGCAGCGGGGGTCGAGGGGCAGACGGTGGCTACACCTTC.

CDR3 in DNA: TGTGCCACCAGCAGAGTAGACAGGGGATCAGGGGGCTACACCTTC. Translated: CATSRVDRGSGGYTF. This chain links TRBV15 with TRBJ1-2; 8 bases fit TRBD1. Germline CDR1 is LNHNV and CDR2 is YYDKDF (reference sequence). Trimming cost V 1 base and J 8 bases; bases outside gene matches: 9. This CDR3 contains 15 residues.

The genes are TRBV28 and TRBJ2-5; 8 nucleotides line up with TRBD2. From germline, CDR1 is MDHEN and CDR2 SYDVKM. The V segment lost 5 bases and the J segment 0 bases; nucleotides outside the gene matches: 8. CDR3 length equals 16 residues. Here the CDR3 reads CASSPQGREDQETQYF. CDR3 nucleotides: TGTGCCAGCAGTCCCCAGGGGCGGGAGGACCAAGAGACCCAGTACTTC.

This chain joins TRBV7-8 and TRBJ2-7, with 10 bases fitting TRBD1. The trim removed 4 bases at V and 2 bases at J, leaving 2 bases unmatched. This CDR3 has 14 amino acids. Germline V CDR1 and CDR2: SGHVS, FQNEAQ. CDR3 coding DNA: TGTGCCAGCAGCTCGGGACAGGGGACCTACGAGCAGTACTTC. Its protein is CASSSGQGTYEQYF.

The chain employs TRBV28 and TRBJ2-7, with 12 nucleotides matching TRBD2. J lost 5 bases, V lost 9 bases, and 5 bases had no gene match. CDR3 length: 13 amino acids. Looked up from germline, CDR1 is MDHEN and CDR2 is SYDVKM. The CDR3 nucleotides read TGTGCCAGGCCGACTAGCGGGAGCCACGAGCAGTACTTC. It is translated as CARPTSGSHEQYF.

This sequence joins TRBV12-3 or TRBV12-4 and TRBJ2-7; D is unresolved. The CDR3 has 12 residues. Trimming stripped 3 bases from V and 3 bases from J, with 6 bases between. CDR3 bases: TGTGCCAGCAGTTTGTCCGTCTACGAGCAGTACTTC. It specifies CASSLSVYEQYF.

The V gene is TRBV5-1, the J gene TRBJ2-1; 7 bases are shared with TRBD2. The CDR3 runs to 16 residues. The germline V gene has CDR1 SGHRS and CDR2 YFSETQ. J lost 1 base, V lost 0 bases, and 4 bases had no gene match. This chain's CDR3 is CASSLGGRVSYNEQFF. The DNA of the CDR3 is TGCGCCAGCAGCTTGGGCGGGAGAGTGTCCTACAATGAGCAGTTCTTC.